This T cell receptor beta chain was documented in a study of blood T cell repertoires in COVID-19. Study-wide context: Researchers got acute and convalescent COVID-19 samples from the United States, Italy and Spain. PBMCs, B-cell-depleted T cells, or T cells provided the cDNA or gDNA that made up the material.

V was shortened by 2 bases and J by 7 bases, with 8 bases between the two germline ends. Germline values: CDR1 DFQATT, CDR2 SNEGSKA (reference sequence). The CDR3 contains 11 residues. The authors' processing: Scientists estimated how many nucleated cells there were by amplifying reference gene primers. Assay used: immunoSEQ multiplex PCR; TCRdb lists only in-frame clones, some missing. That table supplies the V and J calls and clone size; D and trimming were determined from the DNA. The data show 200,000 to 300,000 clones, approximately 82% seen once. V usage is TRBV20-1 and J usage is TRBJ1-2; possible D gene TRBD1, 5 bases. The sequenced sample consisted of peripheral blood. The receptor was isolated from a middle-aged man who had recovered from COVID-19. CDR3 in DNA: TGCAGTGCTAGAATTACAGGTGGCTACACCTTC. Amino acids: CSARITGGYTF.